This TCR beta chain was obtained from a study of shared clonotypes between healthy human individuals (dated by TCRdb to the early 2020s). For the study in its entirety: A couple of women and three men aged 18 to 49 years were included in the cohort. To increase sequencing depth and limit assay-specific biases, different laboratories used diverse techniques to prepare libraries and sequence TCR repertoires. Blood TCR repertoires of several healthy adults were deeply sequenced to estimate repertoire size and the extent of clonotype sharing between individuals. Leukapheresis yielded between about 0.85 and 10 billion PBMCs per donor. Overall results and qualifications from the work: Only blood was sampled, and tissue TCR repertoires likely differ from those in blood. Because the study included a small number of donors, the genetic and exposure-history diversity represented was limited. Pairwise subsampling led to the expectation that sequencing depth would affect the degree of clonotype sharing among donors.

The donors were healthy, HIV-negative adults who had no recently reported acute infections or vaccinations. Every donor was a Caucasian adult living in Nashville, Tennessee, USA. For unsorted samples, around 85 million PBMCs were counted, and genomic DNA was extracted using the QIAamp DNA Blood Mini kit. After blood collection by leukapheresis, PBMCs were isolated using Ficoll-Histopaque density gradient centrifugation and then cryopreserved in the vapor phase of liquid nitrogen. TCR CDR3 regions were amplified from genomic DNA by multiplex PCR using the deep immunoSEQ assay. For each cell subset, the extracted genomic DNA was distributed evenly across all wells of several immunoSEQ 96-well plates, and each plate served as one replicate. For unsorted PBMC, around 300 ng genomic DNA, equal to around 30,000 T cell genomes, was loaded into each replicate PCR. Ten immunoSEQ deep assay plates were used to sequence unsorted PBMC genomic DNA. Purified libraries were quantified with a Qubit 3.0 fluorometer, sized on a Bioanalyzer 2100, and re-quantified with the KAPA Library Quantification kit. A separate single-read 150-cycle Illumina NextSeq 550 flow cell was used to sequence each immunoSEQ 96-well plate. In the paper's pipeline: Because only junctional sequences without quality scores were contained in the immunoSEQ output, filtering matching that applied to full-length reads could not be performed. Sequences were annotated with PyIR, a Python wrapper for IgBLAST v1.9, using IMGT germline references to assign V/J genes and CDR3. Reads were removed for weak V/J assignments (E-value above 1e-6), missing CDR3, stop codons, out-of-frame junctions, or ambiguous translated residues. V3J clonotypes were defined as sequences sharing an identical inferred V gene, J gene, and CDR3 amino acid sequence. The percentage overlap between two repertoires was calculated by dividing the number of shared unique clonotypes by the size of the smaller repertoire. Three approaches were used to assess repertoire richness: RTK rarefaction, the Chao1 estimator, and Recon v2.1 estimates of unobserved clonotypes. TCRdb took over this immuneACCESS table, retaining in-frame rearrangements with V and J assigned. Such tables are incomplete; in checked studies, under half of the missing clones stem from an unresolved V gene, and the remainder is unexplained. For V, J and clone size, that table is used; D and trimming come from the DNA. Across this sample there are about 490,000 clones, with approximately 78% seen only once. The ten largest clones take up more than 10% of the sample.

Details on this clone: There is no known antigen for this receptor. The sample holds no much larger clone one base away, and base qualities are not on file.

CDR1 and CDR2 were assigned from the germline V gene as SGHVS and FQNEAQ. The CDR3 numbers 15 residues from cysteine through phenylalanine. Only the CDR3 DNA is retained, 45 bases long and in frame from the first base. V was cut back by 7 bases and J by 4 bases, leaving a gap of 17 bases between them. Sample: PBMCs. The origin of this receptor is a woman aged 40 to 49 in good health. Some clones in this sample may be carry-over from other donors' samples. The rearrangement combines TRBV7-8 with TRBJ1-3; the D gene is perhaps TRBD1, on 5 matching bases. Here the CDR3 is given as CASNKGGGSGNTIYF. The nucleotides read TGTGCCAGCAACAAAGGCGGGGGTTCCGGAAACACCATATATTTT.